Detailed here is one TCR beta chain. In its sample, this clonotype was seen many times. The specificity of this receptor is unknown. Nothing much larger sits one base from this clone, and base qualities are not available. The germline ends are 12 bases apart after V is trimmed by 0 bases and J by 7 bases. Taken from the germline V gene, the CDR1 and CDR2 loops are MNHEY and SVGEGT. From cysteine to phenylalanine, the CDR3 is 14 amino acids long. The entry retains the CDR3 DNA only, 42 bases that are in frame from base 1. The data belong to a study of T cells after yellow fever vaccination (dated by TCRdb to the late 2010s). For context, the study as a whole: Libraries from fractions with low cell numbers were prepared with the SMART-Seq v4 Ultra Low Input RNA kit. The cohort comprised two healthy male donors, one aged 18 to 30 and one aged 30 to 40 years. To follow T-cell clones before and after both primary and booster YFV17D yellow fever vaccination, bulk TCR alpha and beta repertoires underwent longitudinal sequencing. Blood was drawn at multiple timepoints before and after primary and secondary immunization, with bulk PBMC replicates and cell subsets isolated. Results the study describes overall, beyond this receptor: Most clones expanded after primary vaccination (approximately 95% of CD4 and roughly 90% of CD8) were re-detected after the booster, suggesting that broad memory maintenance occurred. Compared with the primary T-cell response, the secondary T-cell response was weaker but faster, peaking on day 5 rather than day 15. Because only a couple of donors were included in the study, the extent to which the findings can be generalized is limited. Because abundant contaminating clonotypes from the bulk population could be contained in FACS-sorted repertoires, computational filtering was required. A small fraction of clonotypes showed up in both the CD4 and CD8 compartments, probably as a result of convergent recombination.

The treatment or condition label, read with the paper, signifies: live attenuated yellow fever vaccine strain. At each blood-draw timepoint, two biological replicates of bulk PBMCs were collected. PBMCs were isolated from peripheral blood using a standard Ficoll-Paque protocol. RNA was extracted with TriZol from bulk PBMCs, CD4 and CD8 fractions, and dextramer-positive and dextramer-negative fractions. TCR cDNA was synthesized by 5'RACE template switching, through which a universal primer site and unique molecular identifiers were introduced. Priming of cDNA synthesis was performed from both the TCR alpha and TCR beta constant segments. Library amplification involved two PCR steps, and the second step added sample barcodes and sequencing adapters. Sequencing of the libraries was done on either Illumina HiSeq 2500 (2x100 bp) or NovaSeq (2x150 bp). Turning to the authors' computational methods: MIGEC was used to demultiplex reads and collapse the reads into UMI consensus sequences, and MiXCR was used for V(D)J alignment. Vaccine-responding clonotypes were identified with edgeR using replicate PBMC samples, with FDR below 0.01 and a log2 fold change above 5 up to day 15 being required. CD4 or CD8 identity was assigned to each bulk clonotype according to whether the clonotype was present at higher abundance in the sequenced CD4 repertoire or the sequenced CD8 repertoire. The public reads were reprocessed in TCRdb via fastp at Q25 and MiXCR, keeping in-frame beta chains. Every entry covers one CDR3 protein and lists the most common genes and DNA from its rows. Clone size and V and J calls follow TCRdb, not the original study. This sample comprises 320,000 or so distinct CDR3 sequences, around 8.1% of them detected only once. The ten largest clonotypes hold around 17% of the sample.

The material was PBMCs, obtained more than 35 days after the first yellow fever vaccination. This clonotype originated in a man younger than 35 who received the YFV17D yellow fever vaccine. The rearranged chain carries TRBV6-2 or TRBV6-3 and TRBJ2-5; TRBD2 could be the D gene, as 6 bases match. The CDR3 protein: CASSYSGTSGTQYF. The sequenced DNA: TGTGCCAGCAGTTACTCAGGGACTTCTGGGACCCAGTACTTC.